This T cell receptor (beta chain) is drawn from a study of blood T cell repertoires in COVID-19. Study context: Samples taken during acute and convalescent COVID-19 were collected in the United States, Italy and Spain.

Participants reported their clinical history, and cohort assignment relied on those reports. Data came from immunoSEQ multiplex PCR; TCRdb stores just in-frame clones and leaves some out. This sample has hundreds of thousands of clones, with more than 75% found just once. CDR3 size: 15 residues. Germline lookup yields CDR1 SGHRS and CDR2 YFSETQ. The V gene end was trimmed by 4 bases and the J gene end by 7 bases; junction bases not matched to a gene: 12. The sample consisted of PBMCs or T cells enriched from blood (not recorded which). The V call is TRBV5-1, the J call TRBJ1-1; 8 bases match TRBD1. The clonotype was recovered from a woman aged 25-40 years who had recovered from COVID-19. The chain's CDR3 is CASSTADRAGDEAFF. CDR3 DNA: TGCGCCAGCAGCACCGCGGACAGGGCGGGGGATGAAGCTTTCTTT.